This TCR beta chain emerged from a study of beta chain features in type 1 diabetes. This clone has just a few counts. What it recognizes is unknown. The junction differs from germline at one of its ends, possibly a read error. Other DNA variants within this sample encode the same CDR3. This CDR3 comprises 11 residues. CDR1 and CDR2 (germline): MDHEN, SYDVKM. General study results and limits: All four CD4+ subsets of Type 1 diabetes patients contained TCRB CDR3s that were moderately but significantly shorter. Naive, central memory and Treg TCRB repertoires seemed to resemble each other more closely in patients than they did in healthy donors.

On average, the one heparinised blood draw given by each donor was about 100 mL. Stem cell-like memory, regulatory, central memory and naive CD4+ cells were sorted via CD45RO/CCR7/CD25/CD127/CD95/CD27. The isolated RNA, all of it, was reverse transcribed, so expressed TCRB transcripts were what got sequenced. Samples of naive, central memory and regulatory T cells yielded a mean of around 3.4 million reads. TCRdb keeps only in-frame clones here, not all; method: immunoSEQ multiplex PCR. The sample has 500,000 to 650,000 clones; around 12% are singletons. The TCR was taken from a man aged 25-45 years with type 1 diabetes. The source material was naive CD4+ T cells from blood. The chain has TRBV28 and TRBJ2-7; D is tentatively TRBD1 or TRBD2 (5 bases each). For the CDR3, the DNA is TGTGCCAGCAGTTTCCGGGACGAACAGTACTTC. Protein: CASSFRDEQYF.